This is a list of T cell receptor beta chains from one sample in a study of metastatic and nonmetastatic thyroid tumors. With MiXCR, TCRdb called clones anew from the PCR reads. The repertoire holds approximately 84,000 clones, with about 15% as singletons. Material for sequencing was blood. The receptors come from a female donor with papillary thyroid cancer or a benign thyroid nodule (not recorded which). Some clones in this sample may be carry-over from other donors' samples. CDR3s include the opening cysteine and the closing phenylalanine or tryptophan. Fields, in order: D gene, J gene, clone size, V gene, CDR3 DNA, CDR3 protein. A D gene is named only where the DNA matches it firmly. Not every row has a clone size; where given, it reads once, few, many or a size class.

.,TRBJ2-1,many,TRBV15,TGTGCCACCAGCAGAGGGGTCGGGGGTATCTACAATGAGCAGTTCTTC,CATSRGVGGIYNEQFF
.,TRBJ2-5,many,TRBV6-2/TRBV6-3,TGTGCCAGCAGTATACAAGAGACCCAGTACTTC,CASSIQETQYF
.,TRBJ1-5,many,TRBV5-4,TGTGCCAGCAGCTTGGGGATCAATCAGCCCCAGCATTTT,CASSLGINQPQHF
TRBD1,TRBJ2-7,many,TRBV5-6,TGTGCCAGCAGCTTGGGGACAGGGGGCGTACCTAGTTCCTACGAGCAGTACTTC,CASSLGTGGVPSSYEQYF
.,TRBJ1-4,many,TRBV20-1,TGCAGTGCACTCCGTGATGGAGAAAAACTGTTTTTT,CSALRDGEKLFF
TRBD2,TRBJ2-3,many,TRBV19,TGTGCCAGTAGTATAGTCGCTTTAGCTAGCGGGGGGCTCAATACGCAGTATTTT,CASSIVALASGGLNTQYF
.,TRBJ2-2,many,TRBV6-2/TRBV6-3,TGTGCCAGCAATCCCGCCGATCCGAACACCGGGGAGCTGTTTTTT,CASNPADPNTGELFF
TRBD2,TRBJ2-1,once,TRBV5-4,TGTGCCAGCAGCTTACTGTGCCCTAGCGGGGGATTCTACAATGAGCAGTTCTTC,CASSLLCPSGGFYNEQFF
.,TRBJ2-7,few,TRBV11-2,TGTGCCAGCAGCGTATCTAGTGTCGGCGAGCAGTACTTC,CASSVSSVGEQYF
TRBD1,TRBJ1-6,many,TRBV5-1,TGCGCCAGCAGCGCGGGACAGTATAATTCACCCCTCCACTTT,CASSAGQYNSPLHF
.,TRBJ1-5,many,TRBV27,TGTGCCAGCGCCTTTAGGGGGGTCAGCAATCAGCCCCAGCATTTT,CASAFRGVSNQPQHF
TRBD2,TRBJ2-1,.,TRBV5-1,TGCGCCAGCAGCCTCCAGTTAGCGGGGGCAGGGAATGAGCAGTTCTTC,CASSLQLAGAGNEQFF
.,TRBJ2-1,many,TRBV7-8,TGTGCCAGCAGCACACGACCCACTACTAGTAGAGGGAACAATGAGCAGTTCTTC,CASSTRPTTSRGNNEQFF
TRBD1,TRBJ2-7,many,TRBV7-3,TGTGCCAGCAGCTTAAGTAGGGGGACAGGGGGCCGTACAAAGAAATACGAGCAGTACTTC,CASSLSRGTGGRTKKYEQYF
.,TRBJ1-1,few,TRBV28,TGTGCCCTACAGGGTTTAAGCACTGAAGCTTTCTTT,CALQGLSTEAFF
TRBD1,TRBJ1-1,.,TRBV7-3,TGTGCCAGCAGCTCGACAGGGGGCGAGACCTCTGAAGCTTTCTTT,CASSSTGGETSEAFF
.,TRBJ2-5,few,TRBV7-2,TGTGCCAGCAGCACCGGCACGTCCCAAGAGACCCAGTACTTC,CASSTGTSQETQYF
.,TRBJ2-4,many,TRBV6-6,TGTGCCAGCAGTTACTCGTTTGGGGGACCGTTAGCCAAAAACATTCAGTACTTC,CASSYSFGGPLAKNIQYF
.,TRBJ1-2,many,TRBV4-2,TGTGCCAGCAGCCAAGATGAGACCCATGGCTACACCTTC,CASSQDETHGYTF
.,TRBJ2-3,many,TRBV6-6,TGTGCCAGCAGTTTGTCGACAAGCTCTAGCACAGATACGCAGTATTTT,CASSLSTSSSTDTQYF
.,TRBJ2-7,many,TRBV2,TGTGCCAGCACCGCGGGGCTATACAGATCCTACGAGCAGTACTTC,CASTAGLYRSYEQYF
TRBD2,TRBJ2-2,many,TRBV2,TGTGCCAGCAGCGGGGGGAGTTCCGGGGAGCTGTTTTTT,CASSGGSSGELFF
.,TRBJ2-5,many,TRBV9,TGTGCCAGCAGTCCTACCGGGACTGTTCAAGAGACCCAGTACTTC,CASSPTGTVQETQYF
.,TRBJ1-6,.,TRBV12-3/TRBV12-4,TGTGCCAGCAGTCCCCCCGTACATGTCTATAATTCACCCCTCCACTTT,CASSPPVHVYNSPLHF
TRBD1,TRBJ2-1,many,TRBV28,TGTGCCAGCAGTCAACCGGGACAGGGCAACAATGAGCAGTTCTTC,CASSQPGQGNNEQFF
.,TRBJ1-2,.,TRBV20-1,TGCAGTGCCGCAACACAGGGATTCCTCAACTATGGCTACACCTTC,CSAATQGFLNYGYTF
.,TRBJ2-3,many,TRBV11-2,TGTGCCAGCAGCTTAGATCTCGGGAAGCAACAGGCCACAGATACGCAGTATTTT,CASSLDLGKQQATDTQYF
.,TRBJ2-2,few,TRBV2,TGTGCCAGCAGTGGGGGAGGGGGTGCCGACACCGGGGAGCTGTTTTTT,CASSGGGGADTGELFF
.,TRBJ1-5,many,TRBV5-6,TGTGCCAGCAGCCCGGTGGGGGAAAATCAGCCCCAGCATTTT,CASSPVGENQPQHF
.,TRBJ2-7,few,TRBV28,TGTGCCAGCAGTTTATGGGTGTCCTCCTACGAGCATTACTTC,CASSLWVSSYEHYF
.,TRBJ1-1,many,TRBV4-2,TGTGCCAGCAGAACAGGGTTAGGCGACACTGAAGCTTTCTTT,CASRTGLGDTEAFF
TRBD1,TRBJ1-5,.,TRBV12-3/TRBV12-4,TGTGACAGCAAAGCCGGCGGGACAGGAAATCAGCCCCAGCATTTT,CDSKAGGTGNQPQHF
TRBD1,TRBJ2-7,many,TRBV6-1,TGTGCCAACAAGGCCGGGACAGGGGGCAATTACGAGCAGTACTTC,CANKAGTGGNYEQYF
.,TRBJ2-3,few,TRBV5-4,TGTGCCAGCAGCCCCGGCGTGGGCACAGATACGCAGTATTTT,CASSPGVGTDTQYF
.,TRBJ2-5,many,TRBV11-2,TGTGCCAGCAACCAACGGGGGCGAGAGACCCAGTACTTC,CASNQRGRETQYF
TRBD1,TRBJ2-7,many,TRBV9,TGTGCCAGCAGCGTAGGACAGGGGGGTTACGAGCAGTACTTC,CASSVGQGGYEQYF
.,TRBJ2-1,many,TRBV5-1,TGCGCCAGCCTTTCCTACAATGAGCAGTTCTTC,CASLSYNEQFF
.,TRBJ1-5,many,TRBV5-6,TGTGCCAGCAGCTTGGGTTTGGGCATTCAGCCCCAGCATTTT,CASSLGLGIQPQHF
.,TRBJ1-2,many,TRBV18,TGTGCCAGCTCACCACCGAACGCTAACTATGGCTACACCTTC,CASSPPNANYGYTF
TRBD2,TRBJ2-7,many,TRBV19,TGTGCCAGTAGTATCTCAGCGGGGTTCGAGCAGTACTTC,CASSISAGFEQYF
TRBD2,TRBJ2-1,many,TRBV6-2/TRBV6-3,TGTGCCAGCAGTTACGCGGGGGGGGCGGGGGAGCAGTTCTTC,CASSYAGGAGEQFF
TRBD1,TRBJ1-5,many,TRBV19,TGTGCCAGTAGCCCCATTCCGGGACAGGGCGATCAGCCCCAGCATTTT,CASSPIPGQGDQPQHF